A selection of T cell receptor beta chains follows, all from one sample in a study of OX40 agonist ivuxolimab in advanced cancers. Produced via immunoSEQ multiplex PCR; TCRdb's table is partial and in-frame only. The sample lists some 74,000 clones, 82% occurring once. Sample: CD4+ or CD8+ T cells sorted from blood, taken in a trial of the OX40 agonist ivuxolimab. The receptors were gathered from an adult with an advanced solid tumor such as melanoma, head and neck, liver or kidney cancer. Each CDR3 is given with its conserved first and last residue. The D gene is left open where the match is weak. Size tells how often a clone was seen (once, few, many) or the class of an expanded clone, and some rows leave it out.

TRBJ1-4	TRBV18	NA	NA	CASSPPLRPTNEKLFF	TGTGCCAGCTCACCACCCTTGAGACCAACTAATGAAAAACTGTTTTTT
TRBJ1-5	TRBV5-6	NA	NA	CASSLSGNQPQHF	TGTGCCAGCAGCTTGTCTGGCAATCAGCCCCAGCATTTT
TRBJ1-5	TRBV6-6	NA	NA	CATSNRGEASNQPQHF	TGTGCCACCTCAAACCGGGGGGAGGCGAGCAATCAGCCCCAGCATTTT
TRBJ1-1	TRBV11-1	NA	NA	CASSRTENTEAFF	TGTGCCAGCAGCCGAACAGAGAACACTGAAGCTTTCTTT
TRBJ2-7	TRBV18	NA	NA	CASSHSRFYEQYF	TGTGCCAGCTCACACTCGCGGTTCTACGAGCAGTACTTC
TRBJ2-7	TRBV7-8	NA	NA	CASRNGQSHYEQYF	TGTGCCAGCCGAAATGGACAATCCCACTACGAGCAGTACTTC
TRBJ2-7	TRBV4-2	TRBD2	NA	CASSQALAGLSYEQYF	TGTGCCAGCAGCCAAGCCCTAGCGGGACTCTCCTACGAGCAGTACTTC
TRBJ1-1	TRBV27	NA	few	CASRPRWNTEAFF	TGTGCCAGCAGGCCCCGATGGAACACTGAAGCTTTCTTT
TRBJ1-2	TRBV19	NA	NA	CASSRQRYGYTF	TGTGCCAGTAGCCGACAGCGCTATGGCTACACCTTC
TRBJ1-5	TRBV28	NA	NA	CASSFRRGGNQPQHF	TGTGCCAGCAGTTTTAGACGGGGTGGCAATCAGCCCCAGCATTTT
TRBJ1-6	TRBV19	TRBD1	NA	CASSNYGTGTNSPLHF	TGTGCCAGTAGTAATTACGGGACAGGGACCAATTCACCCCTCCACTTT
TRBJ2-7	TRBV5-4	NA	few	CASHLIFGGLTYEQYF	TGTGCCAGCCACTTGATTTTCGGGGGTCTAACCTACGAGCAGTACTTC
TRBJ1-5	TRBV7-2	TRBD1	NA	CASSLIQGGGQPQHF	TGTGCCAGCAGCTTAATTCAGGGGGGAGGTCAGCCCCAGCATTTT
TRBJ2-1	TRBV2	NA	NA	CACLFNGRNYNEQFF	TGTGCCTGCCTTTTTAATGGGCGGAACTACAATGAGCAGTTCTTC
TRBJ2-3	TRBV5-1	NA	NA	CASSLAEPRDTQYF	TGCGCCAGCAGCTTAGCGGAGCCGCGAGATACGCAGTATTTT
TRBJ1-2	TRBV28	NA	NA	CASSFGQAAYGYTF	TGTGCCAGCAGTTTCGGGCAGGCGGCCTATGGCTACACCTTC
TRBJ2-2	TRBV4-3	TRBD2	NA	CASSQPGLAQNTGELFF	TGCGCCAGCAGCCAACCGGGACTAGCACAGAACACCGGGGAGCTGTTTTTT
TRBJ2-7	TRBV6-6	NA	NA	CASSPLRELNEQYF	TGTGCCAGCAGTCCGCTCAGGGAGCTAAACGAGCAGTACTTC
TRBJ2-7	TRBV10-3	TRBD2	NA	CAISERVGSGTAYEQYF	TGTGCCATCAGTGAACGGGTGGGTAGCGGGACCGCCTACGAGCAGTACTTC
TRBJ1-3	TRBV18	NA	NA	CASSPRGATGNTIYF	TGTGCCAGCTCACCCAGGGGAGCGACTGGAAACACCATATATTTT
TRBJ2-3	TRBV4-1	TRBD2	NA	CASSQDSLAGSTDTQYF	TGCGCCAGCAGCCAAGATTCCCTAGCGGGGAGCACAGATACGCAGTATTTT
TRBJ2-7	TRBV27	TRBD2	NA	CASSPRTSGDYEQYF	TGTGCCAGCAGTCCCCGGACTAGCGGAGACTACGAGCAGTACTTC
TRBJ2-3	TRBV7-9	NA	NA	CASSLEPVTQYF	TGTGCCAGCAGCTTAGAACCAGTTACGCAGTATTTT